This T cell receptor (beta chain) was recovered during a study of blood T cells in healthy people across ages. This clonotype was detected ten times or more. Its antigen is currently unknown. The CDR3 runs to 15 residues. In germline, CDR1 is SGDLS, CDR2 YYNGEE. The ends lost 1 base at V and 3 bases at J; junction bases unmatched: 7. Together with a sample-barcoded 5' primer, a J-beta primer mix was included in a second PCR lasting roughly 6 to 12 cycles. TCRdb redid the calling of the 5' RACE reads with MiXCR, one entry per CDR3 protein. The table shows 750,000 to 950,000 distinct CDR3 sequences, with about 27% occurring only once. Study-level findings and limits: It was the long-lived donors that had more naive CD4+ cells and higher diversity than aged donors. Researchers report that TCR beta diversity correlated strongly with naive T cell percentage.

These records were also assigned to another study, of T cells of mothers and their children.

Sequencing was carried out using blood. The chain recombines TRBV9 with TRBJ2-7, with 7 bases that match TRBD2. This receptor was taken from a woman aged 40 to 50 in good health. The CDR3 protein is CASSVSGGGSYEQYF. The CDR3 nucleotides are TGTGCCAGCAGCGTATCTGGGGGGGGGAGCTACGAGCAGTACTTC.